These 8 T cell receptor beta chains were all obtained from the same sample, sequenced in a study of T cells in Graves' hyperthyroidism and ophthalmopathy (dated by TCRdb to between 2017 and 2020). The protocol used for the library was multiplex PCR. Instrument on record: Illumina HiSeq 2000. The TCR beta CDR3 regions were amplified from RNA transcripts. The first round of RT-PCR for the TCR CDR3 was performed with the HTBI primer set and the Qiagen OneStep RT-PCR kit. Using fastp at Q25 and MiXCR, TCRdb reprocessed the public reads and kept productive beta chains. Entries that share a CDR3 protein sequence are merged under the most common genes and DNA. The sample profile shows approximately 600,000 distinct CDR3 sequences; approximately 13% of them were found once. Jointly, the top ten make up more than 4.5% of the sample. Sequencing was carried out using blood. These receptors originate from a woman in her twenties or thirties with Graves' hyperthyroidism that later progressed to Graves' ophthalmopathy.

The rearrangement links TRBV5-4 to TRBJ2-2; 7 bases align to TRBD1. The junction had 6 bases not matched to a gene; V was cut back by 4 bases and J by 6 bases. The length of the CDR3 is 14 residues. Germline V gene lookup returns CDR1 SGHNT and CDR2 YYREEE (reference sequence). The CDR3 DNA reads TGTGCCAGCAGCACAGCAGGGGGTCCCGGGGAGCTGTTTTTT. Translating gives CASSTAGGPGELFF. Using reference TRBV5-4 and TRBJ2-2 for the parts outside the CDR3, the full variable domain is ETGVTQSPTHLIKTRGQQVTLRCSSQSGHNTVSWYQQALGQGPQFIFQYYREEENGRGNFPPRFSGLQFPNYSSELNVNALELDDSALYLCASSTAGGPGELFFGEGSRLTVL.

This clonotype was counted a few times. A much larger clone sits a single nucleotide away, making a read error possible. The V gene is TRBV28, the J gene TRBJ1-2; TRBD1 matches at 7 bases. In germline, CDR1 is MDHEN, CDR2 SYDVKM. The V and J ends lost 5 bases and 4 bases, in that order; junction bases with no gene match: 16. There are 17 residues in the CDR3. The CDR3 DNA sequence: TGTGCCAGCAGTCCCCCGGCGGGAGGGCAGGGGGTCTATGGCTACACCTTC. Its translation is CASSPPAGGQGVYGYTF.

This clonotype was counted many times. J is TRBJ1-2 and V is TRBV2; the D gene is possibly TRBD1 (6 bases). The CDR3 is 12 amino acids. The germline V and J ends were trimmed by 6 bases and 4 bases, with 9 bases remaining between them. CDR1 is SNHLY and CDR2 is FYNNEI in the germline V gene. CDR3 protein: CASRAQGYGYTF. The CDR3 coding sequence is TGTGCCAGCAGGGCACAGGGCTATGGCTACACCTTC.

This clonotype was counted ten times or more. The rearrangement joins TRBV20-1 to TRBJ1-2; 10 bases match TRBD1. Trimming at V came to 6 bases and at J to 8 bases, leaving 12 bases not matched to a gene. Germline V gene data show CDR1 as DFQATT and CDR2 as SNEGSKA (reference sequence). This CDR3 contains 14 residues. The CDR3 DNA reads TGCAGTGCGAGGAATCCCGGGACAGGGGCCGGCTACACCTTC. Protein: CSARNPGTGAGYTF.

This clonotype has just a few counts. As DNA, the CDR3 is TGTGCCACGAAGGACAGGCCGCTATCTGGGGCCAACGTCCTGACTTTC. Its protein product is CATKDRPLSGANVLTF. This sequence joins TRBV19 and TRBJ2-6; 7 bases are a match to TRBD1. Germline CDR1 reads LNHDA; CDR2 reads SQIVND (reference sequence). There are 16 residues in the CDR3. With 10 bases clipped from V and 1 base from J, the junction kept 10 bases outside the gene matches.

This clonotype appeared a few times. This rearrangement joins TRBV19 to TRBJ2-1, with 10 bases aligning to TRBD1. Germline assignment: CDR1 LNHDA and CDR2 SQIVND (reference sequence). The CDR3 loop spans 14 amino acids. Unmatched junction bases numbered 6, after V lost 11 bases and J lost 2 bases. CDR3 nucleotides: TGTGCCGGTCTGACAGGGGGCCCCTACAATGAGCAGTTCTTC. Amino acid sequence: CAGLTGGPYNEQFF.

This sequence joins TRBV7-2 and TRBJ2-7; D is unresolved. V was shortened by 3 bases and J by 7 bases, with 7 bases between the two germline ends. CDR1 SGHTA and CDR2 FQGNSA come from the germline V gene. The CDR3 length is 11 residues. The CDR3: CASSLRQEQYF. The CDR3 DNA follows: TGTGCCAGCAGCTTGCGACAAGAGCAGTACTTC.

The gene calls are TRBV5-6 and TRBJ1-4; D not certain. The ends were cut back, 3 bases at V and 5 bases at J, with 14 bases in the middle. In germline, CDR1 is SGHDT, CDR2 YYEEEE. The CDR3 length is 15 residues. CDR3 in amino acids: CASSSPGTRNEKLFF. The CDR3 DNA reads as TGTGCCAGCAGCTCACCGGGTACTAGAAATGAAAAACTGTTTTTT.